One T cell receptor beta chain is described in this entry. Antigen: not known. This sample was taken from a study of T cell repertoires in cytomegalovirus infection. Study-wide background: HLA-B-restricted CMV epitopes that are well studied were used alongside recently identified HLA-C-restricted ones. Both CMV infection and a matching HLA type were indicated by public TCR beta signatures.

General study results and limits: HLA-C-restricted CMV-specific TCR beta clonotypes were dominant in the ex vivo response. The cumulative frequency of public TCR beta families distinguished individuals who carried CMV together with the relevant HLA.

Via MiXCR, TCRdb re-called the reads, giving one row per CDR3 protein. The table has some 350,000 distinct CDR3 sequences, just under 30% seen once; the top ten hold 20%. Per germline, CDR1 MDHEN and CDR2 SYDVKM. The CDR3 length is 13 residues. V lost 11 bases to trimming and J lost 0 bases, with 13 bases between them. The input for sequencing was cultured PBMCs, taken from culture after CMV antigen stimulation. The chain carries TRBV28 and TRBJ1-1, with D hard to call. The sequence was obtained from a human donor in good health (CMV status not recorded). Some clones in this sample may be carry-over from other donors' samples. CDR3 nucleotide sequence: TGTGCCGCTGCAGGAGGCTTGAACACTGAAGCTTTCTTT. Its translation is CAAAGGLNTEAFF.